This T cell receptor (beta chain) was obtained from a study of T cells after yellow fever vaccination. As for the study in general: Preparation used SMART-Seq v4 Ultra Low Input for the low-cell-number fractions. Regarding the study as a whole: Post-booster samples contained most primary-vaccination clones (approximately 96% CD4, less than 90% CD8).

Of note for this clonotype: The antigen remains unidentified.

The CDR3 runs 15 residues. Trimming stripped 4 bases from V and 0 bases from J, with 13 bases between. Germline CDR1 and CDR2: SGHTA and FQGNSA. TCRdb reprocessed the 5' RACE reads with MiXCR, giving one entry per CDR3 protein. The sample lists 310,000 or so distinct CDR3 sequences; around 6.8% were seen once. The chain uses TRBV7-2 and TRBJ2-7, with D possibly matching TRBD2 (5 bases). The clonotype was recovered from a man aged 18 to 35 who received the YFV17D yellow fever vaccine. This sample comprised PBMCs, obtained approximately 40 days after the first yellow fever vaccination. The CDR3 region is CASSYLRENSYEQYF. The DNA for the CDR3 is TGTGCCAGCAGCTACCTTAGGGAGAACTCCTACGAGCAGTACTTC.